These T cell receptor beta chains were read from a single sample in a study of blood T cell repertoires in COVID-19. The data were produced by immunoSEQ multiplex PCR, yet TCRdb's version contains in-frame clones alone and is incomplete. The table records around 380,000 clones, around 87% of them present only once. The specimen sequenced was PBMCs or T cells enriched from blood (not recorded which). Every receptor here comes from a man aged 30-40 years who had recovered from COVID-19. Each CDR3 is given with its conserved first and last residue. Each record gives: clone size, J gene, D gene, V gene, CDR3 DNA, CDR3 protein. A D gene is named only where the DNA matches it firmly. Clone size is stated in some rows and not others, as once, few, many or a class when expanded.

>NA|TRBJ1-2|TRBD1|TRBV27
TGTGCCAGCAGTTTGAGGGGGCGAGATGGCTACACCTTC
CASSLRGRDGYTF
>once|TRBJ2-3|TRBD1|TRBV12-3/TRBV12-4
TGTGCCAGCAGCGACAGGGCGAATACGCAGTATTTT
CASSDRANTQYF
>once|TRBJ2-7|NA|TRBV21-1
TGTGCCAGCAGCAAAGAGACGAGAACGAGGGAGCAGTACTTC
CASSKETRTREQYF
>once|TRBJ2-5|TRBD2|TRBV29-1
TGCAGCGTTGAAGATGAGACTAGCGGAGGGTGGGAGACCCAGTACTTC
CSVEDETSGGWETQYF
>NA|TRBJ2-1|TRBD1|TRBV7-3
TGTGCCAGCAGCTCAACCCGCGACAGGGGGTACAATGAGCAGTTCTTC
CASSSTRDRGYNEQFF
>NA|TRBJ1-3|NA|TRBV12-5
TGTGCTAGTGGTTTGGTACCCAGGCAGGTTGGAAACACCATATATTTT
CASGLVPRQVGNTIYF
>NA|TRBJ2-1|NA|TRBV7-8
TGTGCCAGCAGCTTAGTATACAGCTCCTACAATGAGCAGTTCTTC
CASSLVYSSYNEQFF
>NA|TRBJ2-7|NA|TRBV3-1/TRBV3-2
TGTGCCAGCAGCCAAGATTTCAGGGCTTCCTACGAGCAGTACTTC
CASSQDFRASYEQYF
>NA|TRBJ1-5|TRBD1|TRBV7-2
TGTGCCAGCAGCCCGACAGGGATTTATAGCAATCAGCCCCAGCATTTT
CASSPTGIYSNQPQHF
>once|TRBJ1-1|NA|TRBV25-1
TGTGCCAGCAAAGGGGAAGGGAACACTGAAGCTTTCTTT
CASKGEGNTEAFF
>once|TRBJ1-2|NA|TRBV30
TGTGCCTGGAGCCAGGGGTATGGCTACACCTTC
CAWSQGYGYTF
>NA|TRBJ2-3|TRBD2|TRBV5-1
TGCGCCAGCAGCAGCGGGATCCACACAGATACGCAGTATTTT
CASSSGIHTDTQYF
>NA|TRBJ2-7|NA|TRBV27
TGTGCCAGCAGTTTGGGCTACTCGGGGATCTACGAGCAGTACTTC
CASSLGYSGIYEQYF
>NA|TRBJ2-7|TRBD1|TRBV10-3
TGTGCCACCAGAGAGGGACAGGTGATCTACGAGCAGTACTTC
CATREGQVIYEQYF
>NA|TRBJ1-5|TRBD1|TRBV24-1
TGTGCCACCAGCGATACAGGGGAAGAGAATCAGCCCCAGCATTTT
CATSDTGEENQPQHF
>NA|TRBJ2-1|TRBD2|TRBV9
TGTGCCAGCTCACGCCCGGGGGGACTCAGCTCCTACAATGAGCAGTTCTTC
CASSRPGGLSSYNEQFF
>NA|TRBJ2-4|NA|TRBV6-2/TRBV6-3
TGTGCCAGCAGTCAATCGACAAAAGCCAAAAACATTCAGTACTTC
CASSQSTKAKNIQYF
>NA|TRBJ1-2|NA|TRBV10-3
TGTGCCATCGGGGACATAGGCTACACCTTC
CAIGDIGYTF
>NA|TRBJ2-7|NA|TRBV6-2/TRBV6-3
TGTGCCAGCAGCCGTGGGGGGAGCTCCTACGAGCAGTACTTC
CASSRGGSSYEQYF
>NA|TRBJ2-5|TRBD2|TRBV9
TGTGCCAGCAGCGTAGCCGGGGGGGTGCAAGAGACCCAGTACTTC
CASSVAGGVQETQYF
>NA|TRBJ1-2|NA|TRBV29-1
TGCAGCGTTTCACAGGGCTCCTCTAACTATGGCTACACCTTC
CSVSQGSSNYGYTF
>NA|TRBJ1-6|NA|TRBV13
TGTGCCAGCAGCTTAGAGGGAGTGAGCTCCTATAATTCACCCCTCCACTTT
CASSLEGVSSYNSPLHF
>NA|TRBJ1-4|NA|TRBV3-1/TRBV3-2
TGTGCCAGCAGCCTGGGCCGCAATGAAAAACTGTTTTTT
CASSLGRNEKLFF
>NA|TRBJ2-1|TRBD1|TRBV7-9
TGTGCCAGCAGCCCCAGGGGGTGGGAGCAGTTCTTC
CASSPRGWEQFF
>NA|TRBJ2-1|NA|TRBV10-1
TGCGCCAGCAGTGAGTCGACTCGGGTCTCAGGGGAGCAGTTCTTC
CASSESTRVSGEQFF
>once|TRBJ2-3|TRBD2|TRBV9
TGTGCCAGCAGCGTATCGACGCCGGGGGGTACGCAGTATTTT
CASSVSTPGGTQYF
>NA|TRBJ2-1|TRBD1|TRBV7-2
TGTGCCAGCAGCTCACTCCGGGGACAGGGGAGGGATGAGCAGTTCTTC
CASSSLRGQGRDEQFF
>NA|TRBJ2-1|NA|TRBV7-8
TGTGCCAGCAGCCCTACTAGAGGTGAGCAGTTCTTC
CASSPTRGEQFF
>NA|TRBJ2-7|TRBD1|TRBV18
TGTGCCAGCTCACAGGGACAGGGCGGGTACGAGCAGTACTTC
CASSQGQGGYEQYF
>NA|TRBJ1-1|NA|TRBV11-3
TGTGCCAGCAGCTTAGGTCTGAGCACTGAAGCTTTCTTT
CASSLGLSTEAFF
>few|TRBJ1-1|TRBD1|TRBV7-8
TGTGCCAGCAGCCCAGGGGGACCGAGACTGAACACTGAAGCTTTCTTT
CASSPGGPRLNTEAFF
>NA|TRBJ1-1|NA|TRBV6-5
TGTGCCAGCAGCCCGACACGGCGGCGGGTTGAAGCTTTCTTT
CASSPTRRRVEAFF